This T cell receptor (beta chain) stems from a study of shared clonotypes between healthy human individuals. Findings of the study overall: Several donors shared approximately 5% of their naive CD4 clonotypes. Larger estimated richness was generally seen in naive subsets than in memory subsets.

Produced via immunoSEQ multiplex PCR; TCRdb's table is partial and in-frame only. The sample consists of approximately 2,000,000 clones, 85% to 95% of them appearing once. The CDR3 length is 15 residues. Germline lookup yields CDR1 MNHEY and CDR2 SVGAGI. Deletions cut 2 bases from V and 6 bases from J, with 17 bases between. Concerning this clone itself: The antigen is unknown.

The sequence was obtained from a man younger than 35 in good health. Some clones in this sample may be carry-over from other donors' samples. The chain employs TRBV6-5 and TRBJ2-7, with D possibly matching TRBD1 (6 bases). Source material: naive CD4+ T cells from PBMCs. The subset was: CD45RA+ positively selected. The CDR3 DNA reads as TGTGCCAGCAGTTACCTCGGGCAGGGGAGCGGCGAGCAGTACTTC. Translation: CASSYLGQGSGEQYF.